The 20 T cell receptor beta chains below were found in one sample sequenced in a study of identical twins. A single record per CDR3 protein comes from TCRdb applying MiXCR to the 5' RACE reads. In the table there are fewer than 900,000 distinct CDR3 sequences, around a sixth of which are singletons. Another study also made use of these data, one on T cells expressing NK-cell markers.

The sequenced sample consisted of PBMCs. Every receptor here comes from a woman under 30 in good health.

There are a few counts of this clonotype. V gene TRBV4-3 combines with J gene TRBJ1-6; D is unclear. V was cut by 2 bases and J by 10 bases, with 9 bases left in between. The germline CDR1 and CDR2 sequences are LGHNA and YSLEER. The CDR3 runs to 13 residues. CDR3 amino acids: CASSQSPGSPLHF. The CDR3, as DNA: TGCGCCAGCAGCCAATCACCGGGGTCACCCCTCCACTTT.

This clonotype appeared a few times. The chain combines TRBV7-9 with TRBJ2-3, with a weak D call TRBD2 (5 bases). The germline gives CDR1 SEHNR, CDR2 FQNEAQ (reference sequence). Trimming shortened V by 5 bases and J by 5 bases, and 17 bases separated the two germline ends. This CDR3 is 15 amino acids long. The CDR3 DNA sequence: TGTGCCAGCAGCCCTGAGACGGGTCGGGGAGATACGCAGTATTTT. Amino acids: CASSPETGRGDTQYF.

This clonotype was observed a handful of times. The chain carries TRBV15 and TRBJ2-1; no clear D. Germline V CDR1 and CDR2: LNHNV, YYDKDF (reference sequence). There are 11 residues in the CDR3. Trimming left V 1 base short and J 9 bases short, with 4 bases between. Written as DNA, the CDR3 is TGTGCCACCAGCAGAGGGGTTGAGCAGTTCTTC. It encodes CATSRGVEQFF.

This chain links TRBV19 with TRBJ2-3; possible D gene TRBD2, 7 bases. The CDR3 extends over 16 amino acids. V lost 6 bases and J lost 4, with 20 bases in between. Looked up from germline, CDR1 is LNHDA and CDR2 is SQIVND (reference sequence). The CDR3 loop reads CASRGRGAPLADTQYF. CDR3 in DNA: TGTGCCAGTAGGGGCCGGGGGGCGCCGCTGGCAGATACGCAGTATTTT.

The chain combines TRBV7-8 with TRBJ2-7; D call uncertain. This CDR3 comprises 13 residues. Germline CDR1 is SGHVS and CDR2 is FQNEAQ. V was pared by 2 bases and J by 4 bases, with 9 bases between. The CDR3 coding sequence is TGTGCCAGCAGCTTAAATATAATGTACGAGCAGTACTTC. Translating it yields CASSLNIMYEQYF.

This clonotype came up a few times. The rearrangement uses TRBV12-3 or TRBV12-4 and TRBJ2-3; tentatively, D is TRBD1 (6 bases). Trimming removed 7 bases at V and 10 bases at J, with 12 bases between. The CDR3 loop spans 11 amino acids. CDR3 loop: CASNFRGAQYF. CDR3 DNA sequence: TGTGCCAGCAATTTCAGGGGAGCGCAGTATTTT.

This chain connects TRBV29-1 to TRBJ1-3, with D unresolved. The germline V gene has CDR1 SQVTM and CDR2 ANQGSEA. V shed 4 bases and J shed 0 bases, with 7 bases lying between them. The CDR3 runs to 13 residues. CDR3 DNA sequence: TGCAGCGTTGGGGGTTTCTCTGGAAACACCATATATTTT. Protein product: CSVGGFSGNTIYF.

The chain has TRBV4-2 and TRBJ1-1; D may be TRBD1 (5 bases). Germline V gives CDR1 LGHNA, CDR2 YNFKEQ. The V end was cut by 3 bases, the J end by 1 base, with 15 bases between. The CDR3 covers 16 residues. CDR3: CASSHPGRGTNTEAFF. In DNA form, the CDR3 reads TGTGCCAGCAGCCACCCAGGGAGGGGAACGAACACTGAAGCTTTCTTT.

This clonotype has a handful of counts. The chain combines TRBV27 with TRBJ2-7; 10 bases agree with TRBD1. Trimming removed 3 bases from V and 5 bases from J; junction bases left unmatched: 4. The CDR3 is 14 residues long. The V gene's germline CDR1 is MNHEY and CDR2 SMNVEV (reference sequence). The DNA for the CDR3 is TGTGCCAGCAGTTTTAGGACAGGGGGTGACGAGCAGTACTTC. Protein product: CASSFRTGGDEQYF.

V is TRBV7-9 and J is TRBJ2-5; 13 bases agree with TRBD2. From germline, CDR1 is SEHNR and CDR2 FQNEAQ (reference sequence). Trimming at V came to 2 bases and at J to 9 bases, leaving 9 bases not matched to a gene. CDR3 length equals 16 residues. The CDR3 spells CASSLPTSGGAESQYF. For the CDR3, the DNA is TGTGCCAGCAGCTTACCAACTAGCGGGGGGGCCGAGTCCCAGTACTTC. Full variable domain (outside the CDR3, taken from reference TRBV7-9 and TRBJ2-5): DTGVSQNPRHKITKRGQNVTFRCDPISEHNRLYWYRQTLGQGPEFLTYFQNEAQLEKSRLLSDRFSAERPKGSFSTLEIQRTEQGDSAMYLCASSLPTSGGAESQYFGPGTRLLVL.

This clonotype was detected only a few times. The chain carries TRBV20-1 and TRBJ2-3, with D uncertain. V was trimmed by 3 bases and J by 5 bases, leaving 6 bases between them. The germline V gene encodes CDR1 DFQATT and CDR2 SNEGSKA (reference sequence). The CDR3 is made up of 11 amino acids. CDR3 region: CSASFLDTQYF. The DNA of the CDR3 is TGCAGTGCTAGTTTTCTAGATACGCAGTATTTT.

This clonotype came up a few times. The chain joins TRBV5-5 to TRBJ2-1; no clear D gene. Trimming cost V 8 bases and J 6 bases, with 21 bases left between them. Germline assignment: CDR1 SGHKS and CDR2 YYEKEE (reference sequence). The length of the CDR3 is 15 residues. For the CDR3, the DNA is TGTGCCAGTATTCTTACTGACGCCTACATCAATGAGCAGTTCTTC. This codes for CASILTDAYINEQFF. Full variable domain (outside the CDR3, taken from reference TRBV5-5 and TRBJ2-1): DAGVTQSPTHLIKTRGQQVTLRCSPISGHKSVSWYQQVLGQGPQFIFQYYEKEERGRGNFPDRFSARQFPNYSSELNVNALLLGDSALYLCASILTDAYINEQFFGPGTRLTVL.

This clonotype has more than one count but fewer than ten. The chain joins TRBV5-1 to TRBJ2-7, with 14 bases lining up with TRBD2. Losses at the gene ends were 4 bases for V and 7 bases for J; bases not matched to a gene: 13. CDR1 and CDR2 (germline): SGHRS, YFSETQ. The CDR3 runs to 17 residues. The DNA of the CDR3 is TGCGCCAGCAGCCTGATCCCGGGACTAGCGGGAGTGAGGGAGCAGTACTTC. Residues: CASSLIPGLAGVREQYF. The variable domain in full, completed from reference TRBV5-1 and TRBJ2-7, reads KAGVTQTPRYLIKTRGQQVTLSCSPISGHRSVSWYQQTPGQGLQFLFEYFSETQRNKGNFPGRFSGRQFSNSRSEMNVSTLELGDSALYLCASSLIPGLAGVREQYFGPGTRLTVT.

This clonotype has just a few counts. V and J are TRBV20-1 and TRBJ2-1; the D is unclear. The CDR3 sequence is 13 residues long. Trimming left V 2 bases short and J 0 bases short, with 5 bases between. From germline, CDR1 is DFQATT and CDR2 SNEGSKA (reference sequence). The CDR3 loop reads CSARTPSYNEQFF. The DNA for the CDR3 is TGCAGTGCTAGAACCCCCTCCTACAATGAGCAGTTCTTC.

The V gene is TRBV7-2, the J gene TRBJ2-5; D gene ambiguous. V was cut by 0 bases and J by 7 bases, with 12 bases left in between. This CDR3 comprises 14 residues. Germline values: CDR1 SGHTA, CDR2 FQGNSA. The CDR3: CASSLAGWGSTQYF. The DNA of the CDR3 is TGTGCCAGCAGCTTAGCGGGTTGGGGTTCGACCCAGTACTTC.

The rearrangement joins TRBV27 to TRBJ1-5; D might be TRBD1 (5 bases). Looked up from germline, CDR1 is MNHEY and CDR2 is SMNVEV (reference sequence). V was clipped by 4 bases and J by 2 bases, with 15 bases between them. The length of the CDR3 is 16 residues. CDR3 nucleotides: TGTGCCAGCAGTTCTGGCGGGGCAAGGGGCAATCAGCCCCAGCATTTT. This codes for CASSSGGARGNQPQHF.

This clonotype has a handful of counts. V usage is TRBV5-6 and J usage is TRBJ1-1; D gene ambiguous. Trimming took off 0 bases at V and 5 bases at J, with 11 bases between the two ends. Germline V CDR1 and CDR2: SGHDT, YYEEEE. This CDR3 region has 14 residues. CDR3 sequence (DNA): TGTGCCAGCAGCTTGGCCGGGCGTAGGACTGAAGCTTTCTTT. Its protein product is CASSLAGRRTEAFF.

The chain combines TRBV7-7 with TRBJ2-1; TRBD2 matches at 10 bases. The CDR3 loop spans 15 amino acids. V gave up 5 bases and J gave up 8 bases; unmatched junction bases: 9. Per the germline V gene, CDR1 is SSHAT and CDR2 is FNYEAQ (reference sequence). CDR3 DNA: TGTGCCAGCAGCCGAGGACTAGCGGATAAGGATGAGCAGTTCTTC. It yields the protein CASSRGLADKDEQFF.

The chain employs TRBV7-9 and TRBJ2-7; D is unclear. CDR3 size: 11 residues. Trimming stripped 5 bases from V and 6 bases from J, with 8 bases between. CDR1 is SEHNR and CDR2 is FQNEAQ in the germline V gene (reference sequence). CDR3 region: CASSREIEQYF. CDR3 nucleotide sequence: TGTGCCAGCAGCCGAGAAATCGAGCAGTACTTC.

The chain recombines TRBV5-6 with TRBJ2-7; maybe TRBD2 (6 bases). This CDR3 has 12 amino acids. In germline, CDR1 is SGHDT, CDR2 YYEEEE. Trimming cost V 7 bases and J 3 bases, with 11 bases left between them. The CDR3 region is CASRLGFYEQYF. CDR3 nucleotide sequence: TGTGCCAGCCGACTAGGATTCTACGAGCAGTACTTC.